This T cell receptor (beta chain) was sequenced in a study of spatial heterogeneity in lung cancer. Via MiXCR, TCRdb re-called the 5' RACE reads, giving one row per CDR3 protein. The sample lists about 120,000 distinct CDR3 sequences, more than 9% occurring once. The table lists this clonotype with a few counts. The antigen remains undetermined. Broader study findings: Blood carried ubiquitous expanded tumor TCRs more at resection than follow-up.

Sample time point: blood at routine non-recurrence follow-up after resection. The sequenced material consisted of unsorted whole RNA from tumor, nontumor lung or frozen PBMC. The source is a male donor with early-stage non-small cell lung cancer. This material consisted of PBMCs, taken at follow-up.

The DNA of the CDR3 is TGTGCCAGTAGACCGGGTTACAGTGCATCTACCTACGAGCAGTACTTC. Translating gives CASRPGYSASTYEQYF. This chain joins TRBV19 and TRBJ2-7; no clear D gene. Trimming cost V 6 bases and J 2 bases, with 20 bases left between them. The CDR3 runs 16 residues. Germline lookup yields CDR1 LNHDA and CDR2 SQIVND (reference sequence).